Sequencing of this TCR beta chain was carried out in a study of molecular identifiers for immune sequencing clone quantification. Study observations and caveats: Over 98% of effector molecules, yet under 1% of naive-cell molecules, were held by clones above 20 RNA copies.

The V gene's germline CDR1 is LGHNA and CDR2 YNFKEQ. The CDR3 sequence is 15 residues long. The V end was cut by 4 bases, the J end by 4 bases, with 14 bases between. Using a CD8+CD4-CCR7+CD45RA+ phenotype, naive CD8 T cells were sorted. The authors built bulk TCR libraries by previously described methods with listed TCR primers. TCRdb recomputed calls from the PCR reads with MiXCR, one row per CDR3 protein. The profile shows about 640,000 distinct CDR3 sequences, about 20% of them singletons. The sample holds a few counts of this clonotype. Its antigen remains unknown. The gene calls are TRBV4-2 and TRBJ1-3, with D hard to call. The TCR comes from a human donor in good health. Some libraries in this study had Jurkat cell RNA spiked in. The sequencing sample was made of naive CD8+ T cells from blood, with Jurkat cell RNA spiked in. Described subset: FACS-sorted CD8+CD4-CCR7+CD45RA+ naive T cells. The CDR3 loop is CASSPLGVEGNTIYF. Here the CDR3 DNA reads TGTGCCAGCAGCCCCTTGGGAGTGGAAGGAAACACCATATATTTT.